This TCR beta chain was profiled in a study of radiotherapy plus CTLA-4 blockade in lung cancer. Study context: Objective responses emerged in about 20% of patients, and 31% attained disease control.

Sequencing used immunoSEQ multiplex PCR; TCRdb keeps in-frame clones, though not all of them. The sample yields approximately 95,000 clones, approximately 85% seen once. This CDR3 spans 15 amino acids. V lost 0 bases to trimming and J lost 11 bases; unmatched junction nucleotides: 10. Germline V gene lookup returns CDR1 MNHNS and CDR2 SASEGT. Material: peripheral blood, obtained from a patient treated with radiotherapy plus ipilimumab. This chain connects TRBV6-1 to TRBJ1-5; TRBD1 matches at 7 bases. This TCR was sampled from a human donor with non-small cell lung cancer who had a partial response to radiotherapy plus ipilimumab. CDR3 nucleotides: TGTGCCAGCAGTGAAGCGGGACAGCACTTTGAGACCCAGCATTTT. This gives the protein CASSEAGQHFETQHF.